This T cell receptor (beta chain) derives from a study of T cells in Graves' hyperthyroidism and ophthalmopathy. This clonotype was seen ten or more times. Using RNA transcripts as the source, TCR beta CDR3 regions were amplified. Primed by the HTBI set, a first-round RT-PCR was run on the TCR CDR3. MiXCR was run by TCRdb on the multiplex PCR reads, yielding one entry per CDR3 protein. The sample has about 560,000 distinct CDR3 sequences; approximately 15% are singletons. V lost 4 bases to trimming and J lost 4 bases, with 13 bases between them. The germline gives CDR1 SNHLY, CDR2 FYNNEI. This CDR3 has 14 amino acids.

This receptor was taken from a woman between 18 and 29 years old with Graves' hyperthyroidism. The specimen sequenced was blood. This chain joins TRBV2 and TRBJ1-1; the D gene is possibly TRBD1 (6 bases). The CDR3 region is CASSGRGIVTEAFF. The CDR3 nucleotides read TGTGCCAGCAGTGGCAGGGGTATTGTCACTGAAGCTTTCTTT.